This T cell receptor beta chain originates from a study of blood T cell repertoires in COVID-19. Study details: Sources were T cells, B-cell-depleted T cells, or PBMCs; the material itself was cDNA or gDNA.

The data were produced by immunoSEQ multiplex PCR, yet TCRdb's version contains in-frame clones alone and is incomplete. The table has about 24,000 clones, around nine tenths seen once. This TCR was sampled from a man in his forties or fifties with active COVID-19. The source material was peripheral blood.

The CDR3 region is CASSRSTGKVSGNTIYF. In DNA form, the CDR3 reads TGTGCCAGCAGCCGGTCGACAGGGAAGGTGTCTGGAAACACCATATATTTT. This rearrangement joins TRBV11-3 to TRBJ1-3; 7 bases are a match to TRBD1. The CDR3 runs to 17 residues. Trimming took 5 bases from V and 1 from J; bases not matched to a gene: 11. Per germline, CDR1 SGHNT and CDR2 YENEEA.